These 25 T cell receptor beta chains came from one sample sequenced in a study of cytomegalovirus exposure and HLA in healthy donors. Clones were read by immunoSEQ multiplex PCR, and TCRdb kept only the in-frame ones, dropping some. Of 97,000 or so clones listed, roughly 87% are singletons. The sequenced sample was PBMCs. These receptor sequences come from a man aged 18 to 30 in good health and CMV-seropositive.

This CDR3 is CASSVGPGDQETQYF. Written as DNA, the CDR3 is TGTGCCAGCAGCGTAGGGCCGGGGGACCAAGAGACCCAGTACTTC. J is TRBJ2-5 and V is TRBV9, with a possible D match to TRBD2 (6 bases). The CDR3 is 15 residues long. V shed 0 bases and J shed 0 bases, with 9 bases lying between them. The germline V gene has CDR1 SGDLS and CDR2 YYNGEE.

The chain couples TRBV7-6 to TRBJ2-3; tentative D call: TRBD1 (6 bases). This CDR3 contains 14 residues. V was shortened by 2 bases and J by 10 bases, with 16 bases between the two germline ends. Germline lookup yields CDR1 SGHVS and CDR2 FNYEAQ. CDR3 sequence (DNA): TGTGCCAGCAGCTTACCTCGGCGAGGGGGTGCGCAGTATTTT. Translating gives CASSLPRRGGAQYF.

Written as DNA, the CDR3 is TGTGCCAGCAGCCAAGACAGGCGGACTAGCGGATTCACAGATACGCAGTATTTT. Its translation: CASSQDRRTSGFTDTQYF. The J gene is TRBJ2-3, the V gene TRBV4-2; 10 bases fit TRBD2. The germline CDR1 and CDR2 sequences are LGHNA and YNFKEQ. Unmatched junction bases numbered 8, after V lost 0 bases and J lost 2 bases. CDR3 size: 18 residues.

V and J are TRBV2 and TRBJ2-3; TRBD1 might be the D (5 bases). V shed 7 bases and J shed 4 bases, with 15 bases lying between them. The CDR3 extends over 14 amino acids. Germline V CDR1 and CDR2: SNHLY, FYNNEI. The CDR3 sequence: CASTKRQTPDTQYF. The CDR3 DNA follows: TGTGCCAGCACCAAGAGACAGACTCCAGATACGCAGTATTTT. Together with reference TRBV2 and TRBJ2-3, the CDR3 gives the full variable domain: EPEVTQTPSHQVTQMGQEVILRCVPISNHLYFYWYRQILGQKVEFLVSFYNNEISEKSEIFDDQFSVERPDGSNFTLKIRSTKLEDSAMYFCASTKRQTPDTQYFGPGTRLTVL.

Written as DNA, the CDR3 is TGCGCCAGCAGCCACACAATAGCGGGAGCATACGAGCAGTACTTC. Translated, it gives CASSHTIAGAYEQYF. This chain joins TRBV4-1 and TRBJ2-7; 9 bases are a match to TRBD2. J gave up 4 bases and V 3 bases, and 7 bases lay outside the gene matches. The CDR3 totals 15 residues. Per the germline V gene, CDR1 is MGHRA and CDR2 is YSYEKL.

The J gene is TRBJ2-6, the V gene TRBV6-5; no firm D call. The CDR3 is made up of 16 amino acids. Germline V gives CDR1 MNHEY, CDR2 SVGAGI. The ends were cut back, 1 base at V and 2 bases at J, with 9 bases in the middle. In DNA form, the CDR3 reads TGTGCCAGCAGTTACTTTTCTTTCGCTGGGGCCAACGTCCTGACTTTC. Translated: CASSYFSFAGANVLTF.

The chain carries TRBV5-1 and TRBJ2-7; 9 nucleotides agree with TRBD1. CDR1 and CDR2 from the germline V gene are SGHRS and YFSETQ. This CDR3 has 15 residues. The J segment lost 5 bases and the V segment lost 0 bases, leaving 6 bases of the junction unmatched. CDR3 nucleotide sequence: TGCGCCAGCAGCTTGGGGGGACAGGGTATCCACGAGCAGTACTTC. Protein sequence: CASSLGGQGIHEQYF.

This clone turned up a few times. CDR3 sequence reads: CASSLAGSSYEQYF. Here the CDR3 DNA reads TGTGCCAGCAGCTTAGCGGGGAGCTCCTACGAGCAGTACTTC. The J gene is TRBJ2-7, the V gene TRBV7-2; TRBD2 might be the D (5 bases). Per germline, CDR1 SGHTA and CDR2 FQGNSA. This CDR3 region has 14 residues. The V and J ends lost 0 bases and 0 bases respectively, with 6 bases between them.

CDR3 residues: CASRTEGLAKNIQYF. CDR3 bases: TGTGCCAGTAGGACAGAGGGACTAGCCAAAAACATTCAGTACTTC. The chain carries TRBV19 and TRBJ2-4; D possibly corresponds to TRBD2 (6 bases). CDR1 and CDR2 (germline): LNHDA, SQIVND (reference sequence). Deletions cut 6 bases from V and 0 bases from J, with 12 bases between. This CDR3 region has 15 residues.

The rearrangement joins TRBV9 to TRBJ2-1, with 13 bases lining up with TRBD2. Trimming at V came to 0 bases and at J to 7 bases, leaving 4 bases not matched to a gene. Germline V CDR1 and CDR2: SGDLS, YYNGEE. This CDR3 region has 16 residues. The CDR3 DNA reads TGTGCCAGCAGCGTAGGGACTAGCGGGAGTCAAAATGAGCAGTTCTTC. It specifies CASSVGTSGSQNEQFF.

This clone was observed a single time. The CDR3 spells CASSTSQGSHYYEQYF. CDR3 nucleotide sequence: TGCGCCAGCAGCACGTCACAGGGAAGCCACTACTACGAGCAGTACTTC. J is TRBJ2-7 and V is TRBV5-1; tentative D call: TRBD1 (6 bases). The CDR3 has 16 amino acids. Germline V lookup: CDR1 SGHRS, CDR2 YFSETQ. The V end lost 4 bases, the J end lost 3 bases, and 20 bases lay between the germline ends.

The chain combines TRBV5-5 with TRBJ2-7; D remains unclear. The CDR3 is 14 amino acids. Germline values: CDR1 SGHKS, CDR2 YYEKEE (reference sequence). The V end lost 0 bases, the J end lost 3 bases, and 10 bases lay between the germline ends. CDR3 sequence: CASSLGQLIYEQYF. In DNA, the CDR3 is TGTGCCAGCAGCTTGGGGCAATTAATCTACGAGCAGTACTTC.

The chain is built from TRBV4-3 and TRBJ2-1; the match to TRBD2 covers 13 bases. The CDR3 length is 21 residues. With 0 bases clipped from V and 8 bases from J, the junction kept 19 bases outside the gene matches. The germline V gene encodes CDR1 LGHNA and CDR2 YSLEER. The CDR3 region is CASSQDYRGGATSGRSHEQFF. CDR3 nucleotides: TGCGCCAGCAGCCAAGATTACCGCGGGGGCGCGACTAGCGGGAGGTCACATGAGCAGTTCTTC.

J is TRBJ1-2 and V is TRBV29-1; D not certain. V lost 0 bases, J lost 0 bases, and 8 bases lay in between. Germline lookup yields CDR1 SQVTM and CDR2 ANQGSEA. This CDR3 comprises 14 residues. CDR3 coding DNA: TGCAGCGTTGAAGAGCGGGGAGCTAACTATGGCTACACCTTC. It is translated as CSVEERGANYGYTF.

This clone has ten or more counts. The rearrangement uses TRBV7-8 and TRBJ2-2; D is perhaps TRBD2 (5 bases). The germline V gene encodes CDR1 SGHVS and CDR2 FQNEAQ. The CDR3 consists of 15 residues. The germline V and J ends were trimmed by 5 bases and 6 bases, with 16 bases remaining between them. Here the CDR3 DNA reads TGTGCCAGCAGCCGACCACCGTGGGAGTCCGGGGAGCTGTTTTTT. Amino acids: CASSRPPWESGELFF.

The rearrangement joins TRBV7-2 to TRBJ2-5; D unresolved. The CDR3 has 12 amino acids. Germline V gene lookup returns CDR1 SGHTA and CDR2 FQGNSA. The V and J ends lost 2 bases and 4 bases respectively, with 5 bases between them. For the CDR3, the DNA is TGTGCCAGCAGCTTATCCCTAGAGACCCAGTACTTC. Encoded protein: CASSLSLETQYF.

V usage is TRBV19 and J usage is TRBJ1-2; TRBD1 matches 7 bases. The CDR3 totals 15 residues. V shed 9 bases and J 5 bases; nucleotides not matched to a gene: 15. Looked up from germline, CDR1 is LNHDA and CDR2 is SQIVND (reference sequence). The CDR3 nucleotides are TGTGCCAGCTGGACAGGCATTACCGATCAGTATGGCTACACCTTC. Residues: CASWTGITDQYGYTF.

V usage is TRBV2 and J usage is TRBJ1-1, with D tentatively TRBD1 (6 bases). The CDR3 totals 15 residues. V was clipped by 5 bases and J by 4 bases, with 17 bases between them. Germline V CDR1 and CDR2: SNHLY, FYNNEI. The DNA of the CDR3 is TGTGCCAGCAGTATGCGCCGGGAAGGGGGCACTGAAGCTTTCTTT. Protein product: CASSMRREGGTEAFF. Filled out from reference TRBV2 and TRBJ1-1, the complete variable domain reads EPEVTQTPSHQVTQMGQEVILRCVPISNHLYFYWYRQILGQKVEFLVSFYNNEISEKSEIFDDQFSVERPDGSNFTLKIRSTKLEDSAMYFCASSMRREGGTEAFFGQGTRLTVV.

The count of this clone is one. V and J are TRBV11-2 and TRBJ2-7, with D unclear. V lost 1 base, J lost 2 bases, and 9 bases lay in between. Looked up from germline, CDR1 is SGHAT and CDR2 is FQNNGV. This CDR3 comprises 14 residues. For the CDR3, the DNA is TGTGCCAGCAGCTTAGTCCGACAAACCTACGAGCAGTACTTC. Its protein product is CASSLVRQTYEQYF.

This clone showed up just once. The genes are TRBV12-5 and TRBJ1-5; D is perhaps TRBD1 (6 bases). This CDR3 contains 13 residues. The V end lost 0 bases, the J end lost 9 bases, and 9 bases lay between the germline ends. Per the germline V gene, CDR1 is LGHNT and CDR2 is FRNRAP. CDR3 loop: CASGLVQGRPQHF. DNA of the CDR3: TGTGCTAGTGGTTTGGTACAGGGAAGGCCCCAGCATTTT.

This sequence joins TRBV6-5 and TRBJ1-1; unclear D gene. V lost 2 bases and J lost 8, with 12 bases in between. This CDR3 has 13 amino acids. The germline V gene encodes CDR1 MNHEY and CDR2 SVGAGI. The CDR3 loop is CASSYASRGEAFF. CDR3 in DNA: TGTGCCAGCAGTTACGCGTCGCGGGGAGAAGCTTTCTTT.

The chain couples TRBV4-3 to TRBJ2-6; 7 nucleotides line up with TRBD1. In germline, CDR1 is LGHNA, CDR2 YSLEER. V gave up 0 bases and J gave up 0 bases; unmatched junction bases: 8. This CDR3 has 19 amino acids. In nucleotides, the CDR3 is TGCGCCAGCAGCCAAGAGCTCGGACAGGCGAGCTCTGGGGCCAACGTCCTGACTTTC. Translating gives CASSQELGQASSGANVLTF.

The chain combines TRBV9 with TRBJ2-5, with a weak D call TRBD2 (6 bases). The CDR3 length is 15 residues. Germline lookup yields CDR1 SGDLS and CDR2 YYNGEE. V was shortened by 5 bases and J by 2 bases, with 16 bases between the two germline ends. The CDR3 protein is CASSRGSASQETQYF. The DNA of the CDR3 is TGTGCCAGCAGTCGGGGGTCGGCCTCTCAAGAGACCCAGTACTTC.

The chain employs TRBV27 and TRBJ1-1; TRBD1 might be the D (6 bases). The germline V gene has CDR1 MNHEY and CDR2 SMNVEV (reference sequence). V gave up 6 bases and J gave up 7 bases, with 12 bases separating them. There are 12 residues in the CDR3. In DNA form, the CDR3 reads TGTGCCAGCAGCTTAGGCAGGGGTGAAGCTTTCTTT. It specifies CASSLGRGEAFF.

The chain links TRBV27 to TRBJ2-7; D not resolved. Per the germline V gene, CDR1 is MNHEY and CDR2 is SMNVEV (reference sequence). Trimming removed 2 bases from V and 2 bases from J, with 10 bases in between. The CDR3 consists of 14 residues. For the CDR3, the DNA is TGTGCCAGCAGTTTAGAGCCTACCACCTACGAGCAGTACTTC. Residues: CASSLEPTTYEQYF.